The T cell receptor (beta chain) described here comes from a study of identical twins. Findings and limits, study-wide: The models systematically underestimated how much out-of-frame TCR alpha was shared in monozygotic twins. Less excess twin sharing appeared in beta out-of-frame sequences.

The V end was cut by 5 bases, the J end by 8 bases, with 4 bases between. This CDR3 contains 10 residues. CDR1 is MNHEY and CDR2 is SMNVEV in the germline V gene (reference sequence). The sample holds a few counts of this clonotype. Its antigen is unknown. Only healthy Caucasians were included as donors. TCRdb reanalysed the 5' RACE reads using MiXCR and keeps one entry per CDR3 protein. This sample has 520,000 or so distinct CDR3 sequences, with around 20% found just once. The same data also contributed to another study, on T cells expressing NK-cell markers. In that study: It was from sorted CD3+CD56+NKG2C+, CD3+CD56+NKG2C- and CD3+CD56-NKG2C+ T cells that TCR beta repertoires came.

The V and J genes are TRBV27 and TRBJ2-1; D uncertain. The TCR originated in a woman between 18 and 29 years old in good health. The sequencing sample was made of CD4+ T cells sorted from blood. This CDR3 reads CASSDHEQFF. CDR3 sequence (DNA): TGTGCCAGCAGTGACCATGAGCAGTTCTTC.